A single sample gave rise to the 26 T cell receptor beta chains below, sequenced in a study of T cell repertoires in cytomegalovirus infection. TCRdb ran MiXCR on the reads and lists one entry per CDR3 protein. The profile covers hundreds of thousands of distinct CDR3 sequences, with less than 20% appearing a single time and approximately 10% taken by the ten largest. The sequenced sample was PBMCs. These receptors originate from a human donor in good health (CMV status not recorded). Some clones in this sample may be carry-over from other donors' samples.

This clonotype has a count of ten or more. The chain combines TRBV7-2 with TRBJ2-7, with 11 bases fitting TRBD2. The junction had 5 bases not matched to a gene; V was cut back by 5 bases and J by 2 bases. Germline V CDR1 and CDR2: SGHTA, FQGNSA. This CDR3 region has 15 residues. The CDR3 protein is CASSPGTSGPYEQYF. For the CDR3, the DNA is TGTGCCAGCAGCCCCGGGACTAGCGGACCCTACGAGCAGTACTTC.

There are a few counts of this clonotype. The J gene is TRBJ2-3, the V gene TRBV12-3 or TRBV12-4; 10 positions match TRBD2. Germline trimming cut 6 bases from V and 2 bases from J; bases unmatched to any gene: 11. The CDR3 spans 17 residues. CDR3 nucleotide sequence: TGTGCCAGCAGAAAAATTCTAGGGACTAGCGTCACAGATACGCAGTATTTT. Its translation: CASRKILGTSVTDTQYF.

This clonotype appeared a few times. This chain joins TRBV19 and TRBJ2-6; D remains ambiguous. Per the germline V gene, CDR1 is LNHDA and CDR2 is SQIVND (reference sequence). Between the trimmed V and J ends, which lost 6 bases and 2 bases, there was a span of 5 bases. The CDR3 length is 13 residues. Here the CDR3 reads CASSNAGANVLTF. The CDR3 nucleotides read TGTGCCAGTAGCAACGCTGGGGCCAACGTCCTGACTTTC.

The V and J genes are TRBV7-9 and TRBJ2-7; a possible D gene is TRBD1 (5 bases). Trimming pared 4 bases from V and 1 base from J, leaving 14 bases between. Germline lookup yields CDR1 SEHNR and CDR2 FQNEAQ (reference sequence). The CDR3 has 15 amino acids. CDR3 bases: TGTGCCAGCAGCTGGGGCAGTTTGAGTTCCTACGAGCAGTACTTC. This encodes CASSWGSLSSYEQYF.

The chain couples TRBV6-5 to TRBJ2-7; D is unresolved. Germline V lookup: CDR1 MNHEY, CDR2 SVGAGI. The CDR3 contains 14 residues. V was cut by 5 bases and J by 6 bases, with 17 bases left in between. The CDR3 DNA sequence: TGTGCCAGCAGTCCCTCCGTTGGGCCGGGCGAGCAGTACTTC. This encodes CASSPSVGPGEQYF.

The chain joins TRBV4-2 to TRBJ1-6, with 8 positions matching TRBD1. The CDR3 consists of 16 residues. Germline values: CDR1 LGHNA, CDR2 YNFKEQ. V shed 3 bases and J 7 bases; nucleotides not matched to a gene: 8. CDR3: CASSHERTGTNSPLHF. DNA of the CDR3: TGTGCCAGCAGCCATGAACGGACAGGGACGAATTCACCCCTCCACTTT.

The chain combines TRBV20-1 with TRBJ2-1; D is perhaps TRBD1 or TRBD2 (5 bases each). This CDR3 has 12 residues. Germline V CDR1 and CDR2: DFQATT, SNEGSKA (reference sequence). Trimming stripped 6 bases from V and 5 bases from J, with 11 bases between. The CDR3 reads CSARPGHNEQFF. DNA of the CDR3: TGCAGTGCCCGGCCGGGACACAATGAGCAGTTCTTC.

The V and J genes are TRBV19 and TRBJ2-7; D is perhaps TRBD2 (6 bases). Germline V lookup: CDR1 LNHDA, CDR2 SQIVND (reference sequence). V lost 1 base and J lost 2, with 18 bases in between. This CDR3 has 17 amino acids. The chain's CDR3 is CASSIGGSGTATYEQYF. The CDR3 region has the DNA TGTGCCAGTAGTATAGGGGGGTCCGGGACTGCGACCTACGAGCAGTACTTC.

This clonotype was counted many times. J is TRBJ1-1 and V is TRBV7-9; 7 bases fit TRBD1. The CDR3 loop spans 13 amino acids. The germline V gene encodes CDR1 SEHNR and CDR2 FQNEAQ (reference sequence). With 6 bases clipped from V and 7 bases from J, the junction kept 8 bases outside the gene matches. This CDR3 is CASRETGVDEAFF. Written as DNA, the CDR3 is TGTGCCAGCAGGGAAACAGGGGTGGATGAAGCTTTCTTT.

This chain links TRBV7-2 with TRBJ2-7; D call uncertain. V shed 5 bases and J shed 9 bases, with 14 bases lying between them. Germline V lookup: CDR1 SGHTA, CDR2 FQGNSA. The CDR3 consists of 12 residues. CDR3 residues: CASSTLGVGQYF. DNA of the CDR3: TGTGCCAGCAGCACCCTTGGTGTCGGGCAGTACTTC.

In this sample, this clonotype turned up a few times. CDR3 amino acids: CSARAGQSTDTQYF. Here the CDR3 DNA reads TGCAGTGCACGGGCGGGGCAAAGCACAGATACGCAGTATTTT. The genes are TRBV20-1 and TRBJ2-3; TRBD2 is a possible D gene (6 bases). The CDR3 covers 14 residues. Trimming removed 6 bases from V and 0 bases from J, with 13 bases in between. Germline loops: CDR1 DFQATT, CDR2 SNEGSKA (reference sequence).

The chain couples TRBV7-6 to TRBJ2-3; 9 nucleotides align to TRBD2. The trim removed 0 bases at V and 9 bases at J, leaving 22 bases unmatched. CDR3 length: 20 residues. The V gene's germline CDR1 is SGHVS and CDR2 FNYEAQ. This chain's CDR3 is CASSLAPTGDPGLAPATQYF. DNA of the CDR3: TGTGCCAGCAGCTTAGCTCCGACAGGAGACCCGGGACTAGCTCCCGCGACGCAGTATTTT.

This clonotype came up many times. Germline is not matched at one junction end, which may reflect a read error. V and J are TRBV7-2 and TRBJ1-5; D not certain. CDR3 length: 14 residues. Germline V gene lookup returns CDR1 SGHTA and CDR2 FQGNSA. The CDR3 loop reads CASSLAVRNLPQHF. CDR3 sequence (DNA): TGTGCCAGCAGCTTAGCCGTTAGGAATCTGCCCCAGCATTTT.

This chain uses TRBV7-9 with TRBJ2-1; D not resolved. Trimming shortened V by 4 bases and J by 7 bases, and 14 bases separated the two germline ends. Germline CDR1 reads SEHNR; CDR2 reads FQNEAQ (reference sequence). This CDR3 region has 14 residues. The CDR3 DNA reads TGTGCCAGCAGCTCTTGGGCCTCTCGAAATGAGCAGTTCTTC. This sequence encodes CASSSWASRNEQFF. The variable domain in full, with the rest retrieved from reference TRBV7-9 and TRBJ2-1, is DTGVSQNPRHKITKRGQNVTFRCDPISEHNRLYWYRQTLGQGPEFLTYFQNEAQLEKSRLLSDRFSAERPKGSFSTLEIQRTEQGDSAMYLCASSSWASRNEQFFGPGTRLTVL.

The chain recombines TRBV4-1 with TRBJ1-1, with a tentative D call TRBD1 (6 bases). The V gene's germline CDR1 is MGHRA and CDR2 YSYEKL. Trimming pared 3 bases from V and 7 bases from J, leaving 15 bases between. This CDR3 contains 14 residues. The CDR3 DNA reads TGCGCCAGCAGCCATACACTTCGGGGGCATGAAGCTTTCTTT. It encodes CASSHTLRGHEAFF.

This clonotype showed up just once. The rearrangement uses TRBV6-2 or TRBV6-3 and TRBJ1-1; D ambiguous. The CDR3 has 15 residues. From germline, CDR1 is MNHEY and CDR2 SVGEGT. The ends were cut back, 0 bases at V and 5 bases at J, with 13 bases in the middle. The CDR3 DNA reads TGTGCCAGCAGTTACTCGATAGGAACATTGACTGAAGCTTTCTTT. As protein: CASSYSIGTLTEAFF.

Ten or more counts support this clonotype. The rearrangement joins TRBV24-1 to TRBJ2-5; 8 bases agree with TRBD1. Germline values: CDR1 KGHDR, CDR2 SFDVKD. V was pared by 4 bases and J by 0 bases, with 12 bases of the junction left unmatched. The CDR3 is 18 amino acids. CDR3 bases: TGTGCCACCAGTGACCCATTGACGCGACAGGGGTACCAAGAGACCCAGTACTTC. Translated: CATSDPLTRQGYQETQYF.

The CDR3 sequence is CASSYPTGGSSPLHF. CDR3 in DNA: TGTGCCAGCAGCTATCCGACAGGGGGAAGTTCACCCCTCCACTTT. This chain links TRBV28 with TRBJ1-6; 9 bases map to TRBD1. Germline V gene sequence: CDR1 MDHEN, CDR2 SYDVKM. The CDR3 totals 15 residues. The V segment lost 6 bases and the J segment 9 bases; nucleotides outside the gene matches: 9.

The chain links TRBV10-3 to TRBJ2-7; no definite D call. The CDR3 runs to 16 residues. Per germline, CDR1 ENHRY and CDR2 SYGVKD. Trimming left V 0 bases short and J 4 bases short, with 16 bases between. The CDR3 loop is CAISESGLLLMYEQYF. The DNA of the CDR3 is TGTGCCATCAGTGAGTCCGGGCTTCTTCTAATGTACGAGCAGTACTTC.

This clonotype has a count of ten or more. CDR3 sequence: CASSLRELINYGYTF. CDR3 bases: TGTGCCAGCAGCCTCCGAGAGCTAATTAACTATGGCTACACCTTC. The V and J genes are TRBV7-2 and TRBJ1-2, with D unresolved. Germline V gene sequence: CDR1 SGHTA, CDR2 FQGNSA. V lost 5 bases to trimming and J lost 1 base, with 14 bases between them. CDR3 size: 15 residues.

The sample holds a few counts of this clonotype. This chain uses TRBV7-6 with TRBJ2-1; a weak D match, TRBD2 (5 bases). The CDR3 is made up of 15 amino acids. The germline CDR1 and CDR2 sequences are SGHVS and FNYEAQ. Trimming shortened V by 1 base and J by 7 bases, and 14 bases separated the two germline ends. The CDR3 nucleotides read TGTGCCAGCAGCTTAGGGCCAGGAGGCAGGAATGAGCAGTTCTTC. Translation: CASSLGPGGRNEQFF. Full variable domain (missing parts from reference TRBV7-6 and TRBJ2-1): GAGVSQSPRYKVTKRGQDVALRCDPISGHVSLYWYRQALGQGPEFLTYFNYEAQQDKSGLPNDRFSAERPEGSISTLTIQRTEQRDSAMYRCASSLGPGGRNEQFFGPGTRLTVL.

For the CDR3, the DNA is TGTGCCAGCAGCTTTACTCAGAGCACAGATACGCAGTATTTT. It yields the protein CASSFTQSTDTQYF. The gene calls are TRBV7-6 and TRBJ2-3; D ambiguous. Germline V CDR1 and CDR2: SGHVS, FNYEAQ. The CDR3 is made up of 14 amino acids. The V end was cut by 3 bases, the J end by 0 bases, with 7 bases between.

V gene TRBV20-1 combines with J gene TRBJ2-1; D is unclear. The CDR3 spans 14 residues. From germline, CDR1 is DFQATT and CDR2 SNEGSKA (reference sequence). V gave up 5 bases and J gave up 6 bases, with 17 bases separating them. CDR3 sequence (DNA): TGCAGTGCTGGACCTAATACCCACCCCAATGAGCAGTTCTTC. Its translation: CSAGPNTHPNEQFF.

J is TRBJ2-7 and V is TRBV20-1; possibly TRBD1 or TRBD2 for D (6 bases each). V lost 6 bases and J 7 bases, leaving 25 bases between the germline ends. The germline V gene has CDR1 DFQATT and CDR2 SNEGSKA (reference sequence). There are 15 residues in the CDR3. This CDR3 reads CSAGGMGPPGREQYF. In DNA form, the CDR3 reads TGCAGTGCAGGGGGGATGGGTCCTCCGGGTCGTGAGCAGTACTTC.

This clonotype was detected ten times or more. The chain is built from TRBV28 and TRBJ2-7; 11 bases map to TRBD2. Germline CDR1 is MDHEN and CDR2 is SYDVKM. The CDR3 is made up of 15 amino acids. V dropped 6 bases and J dropped 5; count of bases not matched to a gene: 9. The CDR3 loop is CASRTTGTSGHEQYF. The CDR3 DNA sequence: TGTGCCAGCAGGACTACCGGGACTAGCGGACACGAGCAGTACTTC. Complete variable domain (other parts from reference TRBV28 and TRBJ2-7): DVKVTQSSRYLVKRTGEKVFLECVQDMDHENMFWYRQDPGLGLRLIYFSYDVKMKEKGDIPEGYSVSREKKERFSLILESASTNQTSMYLCASRTTGTSGHEQYFGPGTRLTVT.

This clonotype occurred many times. The chain couples TRBV7-2 to TRBJ1-1, with TRBD1 matching 7 bases. Losses at the gene ends were 4 bases for V and 5 bases for J; bases not matched to a gene: 10. This CDR3 is built from 15 residues. Germline V gives CDR1 SGHTA, CDR2 FQGNSA. The CDR3 nucleotides read TGTGCCAGCAGCTCTTACAGGGGAGTTTGGACTGAAGCTTTCTTT. This gives the protein CASSSYRGVWTEAFF.